These 21 T cell receptor beta chains were all obtained from the same sample, sequenced in a study of blood T cell repertoires in COVID-19 (dated by TCRdb to the early 2020s). The library was produced with the immunoSEQ multiplex PCR assay. TCRdb mirrors the immuneACCESS table, restricted to in-frame sequences. Some clones are absent from its copies; in checked studies, under half trace to an unresolved V gene, and the reason for the others is unknown. The sample table records over 50,000 clones; 85% of these occur just once. The top ten clones comprise approximately 5% of the sample. Sample: peripheral blood. The source is a man between 65 and 79 years old with acute or convalescent COVID-19.

This clone has just one count. V usage is TRBV6-6 and J usage is TRBJ1-1; D may be TRBD1 (6 bases). This CDR3 contains 13 residues. Germline CDR1 MNHNY, CDR2 SVGAGI (reference sequence). V shed 7 bases and J shed 4 bases, with 13 bases lying between them. Written as DNA, the CDR3 is TGTGCCAGCAATCCCACAGGGCGCACTGAAGCTTTCTTT. Translated: CASNPTGRTEAFF.

V is TRBV27 and J is TRBJ2-7, with 9 positions matching TRBD1. The ends lost 6 bases at V and 1 base at J; junction bases unmatched: 4. The CDR3 totals 14 residues. Germline lookup yields CDR1 MNHEY and CDR2 SMNVEV (reference sequence). Here the CDR3 reads CASRRGQGSYEQYF. The CDR3 nucleotides read TGTGCCAGCAGGAGAGGACAGGGGTCCTACGAGCAGTACTTC.

The V call is TRBV2, the J call TRBJ1-4; TRBD1 might be the D (6 bases). This CDR3 has 15 residues. Deletions cut 7 bases from V and 4 bases from J, with 16 bases between. Germline loops: CDR1 SNHLY, CDR2 FYNNEI. The CDR3 DNA follows: TGTGCCAGCACTACCCCGGGACAACATAATGAAAAACTGTTTTTT. It encodes CASTTPGQHNEKLFF.

V gene TRBV6-5 combines with J gene TRBJ1-2; TRBD1 matches 7 bases. CDR3 size: 13 residues. Germline-derived CDR1 and CDR2 are MNHEY and SVGAGI. The CDR3, as DNA: TGTGTCGCACGGAGGGGGCAGGGTGGGGGCTACACCTTC. Translation gives CVARRGQGGGYTF.

The chain has TRBV24-1 and TRBJ2-2; 8 bases line up with TRBD1. The CDR3 extends over 15 amino acids. Germline values: CDR1 KGHDR, CDR2 SFDVKD. V lost 3 bases and J lost 3; bases outside the gene matches: 2. The CDR3 nucleotides are TGTGCCACCAGTGATCCAGGGGGCGACACCGGGGAGCTGTTTTTT. Encoded protein: CATSDPGGDTGELFF.

This clone is a singleton in its sample. The chain is built from TRBV2 and TRBJ1-4; 8 nucleotides match TRBD1. V shed 6 bases, J shed 0 bases, and the junction held 6 bases outside the gene matches. CDR1 and CDR2 (germline): SNHLY, FYNNEI. The CDR3 contains 16 residues. CDR3 in amino acids: CASSRDRRATNEKLFF. Here the CDR3 DNA reads TGTGCCAGCAGCCGGGACAGGAGGGCAACTAATGAAAAACTGTTTTTT.

The rearrangement joins TRBV5-4 to TRBJ2-3; 9 bases align to TRBD2. CDR1 is SGHNT and CDR2 is YYREEE in the germline V gene (reference sequence). Unmatched junction bases numbered 2, after V lost 2 bases and J lost 1 base. CDR3 size: 15 residues. CDR3 residues: CASSLLAGGTDTQYF. CDR3 nucleotides: TGTGCCAGCAGCTTATTAGCGGGGGGCACAGATACGCAGTATTTT.

V and J are TRBV28 and TRBJ2-7; no definite D call. V was trimmed by 8 bases and J by 3 bases, leaving 14 bases between them. The germline CDR1 and CDR2 sequences are MDHEN and SYDVKM. The CDR3 consists of 13 residues. The CDR3 DNA sequence: TGTGCCAGCCAATCCGGGTCACTCTACGAGCAGTACTTC. It codes for CASQSGSLYEQYF.

The chain employs TRBV19 and TRBJ2-1; 9 bases are shared with TRBD1. The CDR3 contains 14 residues. Losses at the gene ends were 6 bases for V and 6 bases for J; bases not matched to a gene: 6. Germline V gene sequence: CDR1 LNHDA, CDR2 SQIVND (reference sequence). CDR3 DNA sequence: TGTGCCAGTAGCAGAGCGACAGGGGGCAATGAGCAGTTCTTC. Translating it yields CASSRATGGNEQFF.

The chain couples TRBV7-2 to TRBJ2-7; D is uncertain. V lost 1 base and J 2 bases, leaving 9 bases between the germline ends. Germline CDR1 reads SGHTA; CDR2 reads FQGNSA. The CDR3 totals 14 residues. CDR3 sequence: CASSLVSSAYEQYF. The CDR3 bases are TGTGCCAGCAGCTTAGTGTCCTCCGCCTACGAGCAGTACTTC.

V usage is TRBV28 and J usage is TRBJ2-1; TRBD2 agrees at 10 bases. Germline lookup yields CDR1 MDHEN and CDR2 SYDVKM. The CDR3 has 15 residues. The V and J ends lost 0 bases and 6 bases, in that order; junction bases with no gene match: 2. The CDR3 is CASSLWASGGNEQFF. CDR3 coding DNA: TGTGCCAGCAGTTTATGGGCTAGCGGGGGCAATGAGCAGTTCTTC.

This clone was picked up one time. This sequence joins TRBV10-3 and TRBJ2-1; the match to TRBD2 covers 7 bases. Germline CDR1 is ENHRY and CDR2 is SYGVKD. This CDR3 is built from 16 residues. Trimming removed 0 bases from V and 2 bases from J; junction bases left unmatched: 4. CDR3 loop: CAISESVGGTYNEQFF. The CDR3 coding sequence is TGTGCCATCAGTGAGTCGGTGGGGGGGACCTACAATGAGCAGTTCTTC.

The chain is built from TRBV28 and TRBJ1-5; possible D gene TRBD1, 6 bases. Germline values: CDR1 MDHEN, CDR2 SYDVKM. The CDR3 sequence is 14 residues long. V shed 7 bases and J shed 4 bases, with 14 bases lying between them. CDR3 in DNA: TGTGCCAGCAACCAGGGGCAGACAAATCAGCCCCAGCATTTT. Translation: CASNQGQTNQPQHF.

CDR3 DNA sequence: TGTGCCAGCAGTTACAGAGGATGGCAGGGGCAAGAGACCCAGTACTTC. It translates to CASSYRGWQGQETQYF. This rearrangement joins TRBV6-5 to TRBJ2-5, with D perhaps TRBD1 (6 bases). V shed 2 bases and J shed 2 bases, with 15 bases lying between them. Germline assignment: CDR1 MNHEY and CDR2 SVGAGI. The CDR3 totals 16 residues.

This clone has only one observation. The chain links TRBV3-1 (or the pseudogene TRBV3-2) to TRBJ1-2; D call uncertain. The CDR3 has 14 amino acids. Germline CDR1 is LGHDT and CDR2 is YNNKEL (reference sequence). V gave up 1 base and J gave up 2 bases, with 8 bases separating them. The CDR3, as DNA: TGTGCCAGCAGCCAAGGGGCGCTAAACTATGGCTACACCTTC. Protein product: CASSQGALNYGYTF.

This clone was picked up one time. V gene TRBV6-6 combines with J gene TRBJ1-6, with D maybe TRBD1 (5 bases). The CDR3 has 15 amino acids. Germline V gives CDR1 MNHNY, CDR2 SVGAGI (reference sequence). Trimming cost V 5 bases and J 7 bases, with 15 bases left between them. The CDR3 nucleotides read TGTGCCAGCAGTCCGCCGACAGTCCCCAATTCACCCCTCCACTTT. Translated, it gives CASSPPTVPNSPLHF.

The chain recombines TRBV28 with TRBJ1-3; D perhaps matches TRBD1 (5 bases). With 2 bases removed from V and 4 bases from J, the gap between germline ends came to 12 bases. The CDR3 totals 15 residues. The germline V gene has CDR1 MDHEN and CDR2 SYDVKM. CDR3 sequence: CASSLNAGGGNTIYF. The CDR3 DNA sequence: TGTGCCAGCAGTTTAAACGCCGGGGGAGGAAACACCATATATTTT.

The J gene is TRBJ2-5, the V gene TRBV10-1; weak D call: TRBD1 (6 bases). The CDR3 is 15 residues long. The V end lost 4 bases, the J end lost 2 bases, and 14 bases lay between the germline ends. CDR1 WNHNN and CDR2 SYGVQD come from the germline V gene (reference sequence). CDR3 in amino acids: CASSGTGRGQETQYF. CDR3 bases: TGCGCCAGCAGTGGTACAGGGAGAGGTCAAGAGACCCAGTACTTC.

The sample holds one count of this clone. The gene calls are TRBV7-3 and TRBJ2-1; 12 nucleotides match TRBD2. The germline V gene encodes CDR1 SGHTA and CDR2 FQGTGA. V shed 5 bases, J shed 7 bases, and the junction held 12 bases outside the gene matches. CDR3 length: 17 residues. CDR3 in amino acids: CASSPLLAGGRTNEQFF. Here the CDR3 DNA reads TGTGCCAGCAGCCCCCTCCTAGCGGGGGGGCGGACGAATGAGCAGTTCTTC.

The rearrangement uses TRBV19 and TRBJ2-3, with TRBD1 matching over 8 bases. Unmatched junction bases numbered 7, after V lost 6 bases and J lost 2 bases. This CDR3 comprises 15 residues. Germline V gene lookup returns CDR1 LNHDA and CDR2 SQIVND (reference sequence). The CDR3 loop reads CASSTYRGATDTQYF. The CDR3 nucleotides are TGTGCCAGTAGCACTTACAGGGGGGCCACAGATACGCAGTATTTT. Supplemented by reference TRBV19 and TRBJ2-3, the full variable domain reads DGGITQSPKYLFRKEGQNVTLSCEQNLNHDAMYWYRQDPGQGLRLIYYSQIVNDFQKGDIAEGYSVSREKKESFPLTVTSAQKNPTAFYLCASSTYRGATDTQYFGPGTRLTVL.

The chain joins TRBV5-4 to TRBJ2-5, with D maybe TRBD1 (5 bases). CDR1 is SGHNT, CDR2 YYREEE, per germline (reference sequence). The CDR3 is 15 amino acids. V gave up 0 bases and J gave up 2 bases, with 11 bases separating them. The CDR3 DNA sequence: TGTGCCAGCAGCTTGGGACGGACACCGCAAGAGACCCAGTACTTC. It translates to CASSLGRTPQETQYF. The full variable domain, rest sourced from reference TRBV5-4 and TRBJ2-5, is ETGVTQSPTHLIKTRGQQVTLRCSSQSGHNTVSWYQQALGQGPQFIFQYYREEENGRGNFPPRFSGLQFPNYSSELNVNALELDDSALYLCASSLGRTPQETQYFGPGTRLLVL.